The clone carrying this T cell receptor beta chain has ten or more counts. What it binds is unknown. The sample belongs to a study of blood T cells in healthy people across ages. Regarding the study as a whole: Versus aged donors, long-lived donors had higher diversity and more naive CD4+ cells.

The authors ran a second PCR of about 7 to 12 cycles using a sample-barcoded 5' primer and a J-beta primer mix. Every single cDNA molecule received a tag from a template-switch adaptor with 12 random nucleotides. TCRdb reanalysed the 5' RACE reads using MiXCR and keeps one entry per CDR3 protein. There are some 1.5 million distinct CDR3 sequences in the sample; roughly 30% occur only once, and more than 6% lies in the top ten. The CDR3 has 16 amino acids. Germline V gene sequence: CDR1 SNHLY, CDR2 FYNNEI. With V trimmed by 0 bases and J by 10 bases, 8 bases remained unmatched. Per sample, extraction of total RNA gave at least 6 micrograms in every case.

The source material was blood. The genes are TRBV2 and TRBJ2-1, with 11 bases identical to TRBD2. This receptor was obtained from a woman aged 25-40 years in good health. Here the CDR3 DNA reads TGTGCCAGCAGTGAAGCTAGCGGGAGGGCCGTCGTAGAGCAGTTCTTC. Translating it yields CASSEASGRAVVEQFF.